One and the same sample provided the 18 T cell receptor beta chains below, sequenced in a study of radiotherapy plus CTLA-4 blockade in lung cancer. Only in-frame clones appear in the TCRdb table, and some are missing; sequencing was by immunoSEQ multiplex PCR. The table lists some 66,000 clones, over 75% of them singletons. The sequencing here drew on peripheral blood, taken from a patient treated with radiotherapy plus ipilimumab. These TCRs come from a human donor with non-small cell lung cancer who had a partial response to radiotherapy plus ipilimumab.

A single count supports this clone. The genes are TRBV5-1 and TRBJ2-1, with TRBD2 identical over 10 bases. The length of the CDR3 is 16 residues. Trimming at V came to 4 bases and at J to 5 bases, leaving 9 bases not matched to a gene. Germline-derived CDR1 and CDR2 are SGHRS and YFSETQ. The CDR3 loop reads CASSRDPSGSNNEQFF. CDR3 sequence (DNA): TGCGCCAGCAGCCGCGATCCTAGCGGGAGTAACAATGAGCAGTTCTTC.

The chain joins TRBV9 to TRBJ2-1, with TRBD2 identical over 9 bases. Germline V gives CDR1 SGDLS, CDR2 YYNGEE. The CDR3 extends over 15 amino acids. V was pared by 4 bases and J by 8 bases, with 10 bases of the junction left unmatched. CDR3: CASSRRAGGVDEQFF. In DNA, the CDR3 is TGTGCCAGCAGCCGGAGGGCGGGAGGGGTTGATGAGCAGTTCTTC.

V usage is TRBV19 and J usage is TRBJ1-1; D not resolved. Germline V gene data show CDR1 as LNHDA and CDR2 as SQIVND (reference sequence). This CDR3 region has 13 residues. V was shortened by 6 bases and J by 2 bases, with 10 bases between the two germline ends. The CDR3, as DNA: TGTGCCAGTAGAGTCCCGGGTAACACTGAAGCTTTCTTT. Its protein product is CASRVPGNTEAFF.

V usage is TRBV30 and J usage is TRBJ2-4, with TRBD2 as a possible D gene (5 bases). CDR1 and CDR2 from the germline V gene are GTSNPN and SVGIG (reference sequence). The V gene lost 1 base and the J gene lost 0 bases, with 10 bases spanning the gap. There are 15 residues in the CDR3. The CDR3 protein is CAWSAGNLAKNIQYF. The CDR3 coding sequence is TGTGCCTGGAGTGCGGGGAACTTAGCCAAAAACATTCAGTACTTC.

This clone was counted between two and nine times. The chain combines TRBV4-1 with TRBJ2-7; 7 nucleotides align to TRBD1. The CDR3 runs to 15 residues. Per germline, CDR1 MGHRA and CDR2 YSYEKL. Trimming took 3 bases from V and 1 from J; bases not matched to a gene: 6. The CDR3 nucleotides read TGCGCCAGCAGCCATCCTAAGACAGGGTCCTACGAGCAGTACTTC. Translated: CASSHPKTGSYEQYF.

The gene calls are TRBV15 and TRBJ1-2; D remains unclear. In germline, CDR1 is LNHNV, CDR2 YYDKDF (reference sequence). The CDR3 is made up of 13 amino acids. Trimming removed 3 bases at V and 3 bases at J, with 8 bases between. As DNA, the CDR3 is TGTGCCACCAGCAGCGAGGACTACTATGGCTACACCTTC. The encoded protein is CATSSEDYYGYTF.

The rearrangement links TRBV9 to TRBJ2-1, with 9 nucleotides matching TRBD2. CDR1 is SGDLS and CDR2 is YYNGEE in the germline V gene. CDR3 length: 13 residues. V shed 3 bases and J 10 bases; nucleotides not matched to a gene: 5. The CDR3 DNA reads TGTGCCAGCAGCGCCTATAGCGGGGGCGAGCAGTTCTTC. Protein: CASSAYSGGEQFF.

V and J are TRBV19 and TRBJ2-3, with 9 nucleotides matching TRBD2. The CDR3 is made up of 16 amino acids. Trimming removed 5 bases from V and 4 bases from J; junction bases left unmatched: 10. CDR1 LNHDA and CDR2 SQIVND come from the germline V gene (reference sequence). The CDR3 protein is CASSFYSGRGSDTQYF. The CDR3 coding sequence is TGTGCCAGTAGTTTCTATAGCGGGAGAGGCTCAGATACGCAGTATTTT.

V is TRBV5-1 and J is TRBJ2-2; TRBD2 matches at 10 bases. V was pared by 0 bases and J by 2 bases, with 10 bases of the junction left unmatched. CDR1 and CDR2 (germline): SGHRS, YFSETQ. This CDR3 region has 19 residues. The CDR3 loop reads CASSLVASGSRFNTGELFF. CDR3 nucleotide sequence: TGCGCCAGCAGCTTGGTGGCTAGCGGGAGTCGGTTTAACACCGGGGAGCTGTTTTTT.

This clone was found once. The chain joins TRBV9 to TRBJ1-1, with D maybe TRBD1 (6 bases). Trimming pared 0 bases from V and 3 bases from J, leaving 12 bases between. The CDR3 consists of 15 residues. Germline assignment: CDR1 SGDLS and CDR2 YYNGEE. The CDR3, as DNA: TGTGCCAGCAGCGTAGAATACAGGGTGGACACTGAAGCTTTCTTT. Its protein product is CASSVEYRVDTEAFF. Together with reference TRBV9 and TRBJ1-1, the CDR3 gives the full variable domain: DSGVTQTPKHLITATGQRVTLRCSPRSGDLSVYWYQQSLDQGLQFLIQYYNGEERAKGNILERFSAQQFPDLHSELNLSSLELGDSALYFCASSVEYRVDTEAFFGQGTRLTVV.

The chain links TRBV4-1 to TRBJ1-1; 7 bases line up with TRBD1. This CDR3 region has 17 residues. CDR1 MGHRA and CDR2 YSYEKL come from the germline V gene. Trimming took 3 bases from V and 0 from J; bases not matched to a gene: 10. The CDR3 DNA sequence: TGCGCCAGCAGCCACCGGGGACAGATCCCAATGAACACTGAAGCTTTCTTT. Its translation is CASSHRGQIPMNTEAFF.

The V gene is TRBV18, the J gene TRBJ1-2, with D unclear. CDR3 size: 14 residues. Germline V gene lookup returns CDR1 KGHSH and CDR2 LQKENI. Trimming shortened V by 3 bases and J by 2 bases, and 10 bases separated the two germline ends. CDR3 region: CASSPARPNYGYTF. DNA of the CDR3: TGTGCCAGCTCACCGGCCAGGCCCAACTATGGCTACACCTTC. Combining the CDR3 with reference TRBV18 and TRBJ1-2 gives the whole variable domain NAGVMQNPRHLVRRRGQEARLRCSPMKGHSHVYWYRQLPEEGLKFMVYLQKENIIDESGMPKERFSAEFPKEGPSILRIQQVVRGDSAAYFCASSPARPNYGYTFGSGTRLTVV.

J is TRBJ2-1 and V is TRBV7-2; 10 bases map to TRBD1. This CDR3 has 13 residues. Unmatched junction bases numbered 9, after V lost 5 bases and J lost 14 bases. Per germline, CDR1 SGHTA and CDR2 FQGNSA. Here the CDR3 reads CASSDGLGTGEFF. CDR3 nucleotides: TGTGCCAGCAGCGATGGGTTGGGGACAGGGGAGTTCTTC.

The genes are TRBV18 and TRBJ2-7, with TRBD2 matching over 8 bases. The CDR3 has 15 residues. The germline V gene encodes CDR1 KGHSH and CDR2 LQKENI. Trimming cost V 3 bases and J 5 bases; bases outside gene matches: 9. The CDR3 region is CASSPLQAGANEQYF. In DNA form, the CDR3 reads TGTGCCAGCTCACCGCTGCAAGCGGGAGCCAACGAGCAGTACTTC.

This clone has just a few counts. The V call is TRBV5-8, the J call TRBJ2-5; 7 bases are a match to TRBD2. Losses at the gene ends were 3 bases for V and 1 base for J; bases not matched to a gene: 12. Per the germline V gene, CDR1 is SGHTS and CDR2 is YDEGEE. The CDR3 length is 17 residues. The CDR3 sequence is CASSSATAGAIQETQYF. In DNA form, the CDR3 reads TGTGCCAGCAGCTCGGCGACTGCGGGAGCCATCCAAGAGACCCAGTACTTC.

This chain uses TRBV5-1 with TRBJ2-7; 10 nucleotides agree with TRBD2. CDR3 length: 13 residues. V was clipped by 5 bases and J by 5 bases; unmatched bases: 4. The germline V gene encodes CDR1 SGHRS and CDR2 YFSETQ. The CDR3 nucleotides read TGCGCCAGCAGAACCGGGACTAGCGACGAGCAGTACTTC. Protein sequence: CASRTGTSDEQYF.

The chain employs TRBV5-5 and TRBJ2-7; the D is unclear. V was trimmed by 1 base and J by 4 bases, leaving 9 bases between them. In germline, CDR1 is SGHKS, CDR2 YYEKEE (reference sequence). The CDR3 length is 13 residues. The CDR3 DNA is TGTGCCAGCAGCTTGCTGTCCGTTTACGAGCAGTACTTC. This sequence encodes CASSLLSVYEQYF.

A single count supports this clone. This chain links TRBV19 with TRBJ1-1, with D maybe TRBD1 (6 bases). The CDR3 is made up of 14 amino acids. Germline V gene data show CDR1 as LNHDA and CDR2 as SQIVND (reference sequence). V was clipped by 7 bases and J by 9 bases, with 21 bases between them. The CDR3 DNA reads as TGTGCCAGTATAGGCCCAGGGGACGTACGGAAAGCTTTCTTT. Protein: CASIGPGDVRKAFF.